This is a list of T cell receptor beta chains from one sample in a study of cytomegalovirus exposure and HLA in healthy donors. Clones were sequenced by immunoSEQ multiplex PCR, and TCRdb holds only the in-frame ones, with some missing. The data hold 95,000 to 110,000 clones, with more than 75% observed a single time. Sequenced sample: PBMCs. These receptors all stem from a man aged 25 to 40 in good health and CMV-seropositive. CDR3s include the opening cysteine and the closing phenylalanine or tryptophan. D genes are given only for firm matches. Size tells how often a clone was seen (once, few, many) or the class of an expanded clone, and some rows leave it out.

TRBV13,-,-,TRBJ1-1,CASSLEGDTEAFF,TGTGCCAGCAGCTTAGAGGGGGACACTGAAGCTTTCTTT
TRBV7-9,once,-,TRBJ1-2,CASSGWEPQTSYTF,TGTGCCAGCAGCGGGTGGGAGCCCCAAACTAGCTACACCTTC
TRBV5-4,-,-,TRBJ1-2,CASSQGQGNYGYTF,TGTGCCAGCAGCCAGGGGCAGGGTAACTATGGCTACACCTTC
TRBV27,-,-,TRBJ2-7,CASSSNYPGGEQYF,TGCGCCAGCAGTTCCAACTACCCCGGGGGCGAGCAGTACTTC
TRBV6-1,-,-,TRBJ2-7,CASSDIRAGLDEQYF,TGTGCCAGCAGTGACATCCGGGCAGGGCTCGACGAGCAGTACTTC
TRBV30,-,TRBD1,TRBJ1-2,CARQGGSYGYTF,TGCGCCAGACAGGGTGGTTCCTATGGCTACACCTTC
TRBV2,-,TRBD1,TRBJ1-6,CASSEDLGTGISPLHF,TGTGCCAGCAGTGAAGATCTCGGGACAGGGATTTCACCCCTCCACTTT
TRBV6-1,-,TRBD2,TRBJ2-7,CASRWLAGGEQYF,TGTGCCAGCAGATGGCTAGCGGGGGGCGAGCAGTACTTC
TRBV10-2,-,TRBD1,TRBJ1-1,CASRGDRGPTEAFF,TGCGCCAGCAGAGGCGACAGGGGGCCCACTGAAGCTTTCTTT
TRBV15,-,-,TRBJ1-1,CATSRGLGGDTEAFF,TGTGCCACCAGCAGAGGCTTGGGGGGGGACACTGAAGCTTTCTTT
TRBV2,-,-,TRBJ1-1,CASTWTSKNTEAFF,TGTGCCAGCACTTGGACAAGTAAAAACACTGAAGCTTTCTTT
TRBV12-2,-,-,TRBJ2-3,CASRLPPGHPCTDTQYF,TGTGCAAGTCGCTTACCGCCGGGACACCCTTGTACAGATACGCAGTATTTT
TRBV19,-,TRBD2,TRBJ2-1,CASTPGRGGYNEQFF,TGTGCCAGTACCCCCGGGCGGGGGGGCTACAATGAGCAGTTCTTC
TRBV6-1,-,TRBD1,TRBJ1-2,CASRGTGGYTF,TGTGCCAGCAGGGGGACAGGGGGCTACACCTTC
TRBV4-2,-,-,TRBJ2-1,CASSQESSASASSYNEQFF,TGTGCCAGCAGCCAAGAAAGTTCCGCTAGCGCGAGCTCCTACAATGAGCAGTTCTTC
TRBV5-1,-,-,TRBJ2-7,CASSSRTDYEQYF,TGCGCCAGCAGCTCAAGGACAGACTACGAGCAGTACTTC
TRBV9,few,TRBD1,TRBJ1-1,CASQGTENTEAFF,TGTGCCAGCCAAGGGACAGAGAACACTGAAGCTTTCTTT
TRBV27,-,TRBD1,TRBJ1-2,CASSWRQGTTADGYTF,TGTGCCAGCAGTTGGAGACAGGGAACCACTGCGGATGGCTACACCTTC
TRBV6-5,-,-,TRBJ1-5,CASSTGFQPQHF,TGTGCCAGCAGTACAGGGTTTCAGCCCCAGCATTTT
TRBV27,-,TRBD2,TRBJ2-7,CASSSGLAGGEQYF,TGTGCCAGCAGTTCCGGACTAGCGGGAGGGGAGCAGTACTTC
TRBV9,-,-,TRBJ2-1,CASSVPPQGSYNEQFF,TGTGCCAGCAGCGTACCCCCCCAGGGCTCCTACAATGAGCAGTTCTTC
TRBV18,-,TRBD1,TRBJ1-1,CASSPRTGNGAEAFF,TGTGCCAGCTCACCAAGGACAGGGAATGGCGCTGAAGCTTTCTTT
TRBV9,-,TRBD1,TRBJ2-5,CASSPRDRGRRETQYF,TGTGCCAGCAGCCCCCGGGACAGGGGGCGCAGGGAGACCCAGTACTTC
TRBV30,-,TRBD2,TRBJ2-3,CAWVSGGAINTQYF,TGTGCCTGGGTTAGCGGGGGGGCGATAAATACGCAGTATTTT
TRBV7-9,few,-,TRBJ1-4,CSSTSPQGSEKLFF,TGTTCCAGCACGTCCCCGCAGGGTAGTGAAAAACTGTTTTTT
TRBV27,-,TRBD1,TRBJ1-2,CASSPWDRDNGYTF,TGTGCCAGCAGTCCGTGGGACAGGGACAATGGCTACACCTTC
TRBV9,few,TRBD2,TRBJ2-3,CASSVGAGGGDTQYF,TGTGCCAGCAGCGTAGGAGCGGGGGGTGGAGATACGCAGTATTTT
TRBV5-1,-,-,TRBJ2-1,CASTIEPGAYNEQFF,TGCGCCAGCACCATTGAACCGGGGGCCTACAATGAGCAGTTCTTC
TRBV30,-,-,TRBJ1-1,CAWSVSWGGTEAFF,TGTGCCTGGAGTGTATCATGGGGAGGGACTGAAGCTTTCTTT
TRBV6-5,-,TRBD1,TRBJ2-5,CASSWGTGYQETQYF,TGTGCCAGCAGTTGGGGGACAGGGTACCAAGAGACCCAGTACTTC
TRBV10-2,-,TRBD1,TRBJ2-1,CASKTGGGNEQFF,TGCGCCAGTAAGACAGGGGGAGGGAATGAGCAGTTCTTC
TRBV2,-,TRBD1,TRBJ2-2,CASSERGQGNTGELFF,TGTGCCAGCAGTGAAAGGGGACAGGGAAACACCGGGGAGCTGTTTTTT
TRBV2,-,-,TRBJ1-2,CASRNAGGYTF,TGTGCCAGCAGAAACGCCGGGGGCTACACCTTC